The 9 T cell receptor beta chains listed next were all sequenced from one sample in a study of T-cell memory formation after mild COVID-19. TCRdb ran MiXCR on the 5' RACE reads and lists one entry per CDR3 protein. The data show under 450,000 distinct CDR3 sequences, about a quarter seen once. The sample was PBMCs or a T cell subset sorted from them (not recorded which). The receptors derive from an adult woman who had mild COVID-19 (a few samples of this study predate the infection). Cell type and time point are not known.

The chain joins TRBV12-3 or TRBV12-4 to TRBJ2-7, with a tentative D call TRBD2 (5 bases). CDR3 length equals 15 residues. The V gene lost 6 bases and the J gene lost 3 bases, with 18 bases spanning the gap. The CDR3 region has the DNA TGTGCCAGCAGGCCCACTGGGTCGGGAAACTACGAGCAGTACTTC. Translation: CASRPTGSGNYEQYF.

The chain carries TRBV27 and TRBJ2-5; D assignment may be TRBD1 or TRBD2 (5 bases each). Between the trimmed V and J ends, which lost 4 bases and 4 bases, there was a span of 19 bases. The CDR3 runs to 16 residues. Germline CDR1 reads MNHEY; CDR2 reads SMNVEV (reference sequence). As DNA, the CDR3 is TGTGCCAGCAGTTCCCTCGGGGCCACCGCGGGAGAGACCCAGTACTTC. Its translation: CASSSLGATAGETQYF.

The J gene is TRBJ2-5, the V gene TRBV5-1; D possibly matches TRBD1 or TRBD2 (5 bases each). From germline, CDR1 is SGHRS and CDR2 YFSETQ. This CDR3 contains 16 residues. The V and J ends lost 4 bases and 5 bases respectively, with 21 bases between them. CDR3 in amino acids: CASSLGTVGRGETQYF. CDR3 coding DNA: TGCGCCAGCAGCCTTGGTACGGTCGGCCGGGGCGAGACCCAGTACTTC.

This chain links TRBV20-1 with TRBJ1-5; 9 bases are shared with TRBD1. V shed 6 bases and J 5 bases; nucleotides not matched to a gene: 11. Per the germline V gene, CDR1 is DFQATT and CDR2 is SNEGSKA (reference sequence). The CDR3 has 15 residues. DNA of the CDR3: TGCAGTGCCATAACGGGACAGGGAGGCGATCAGCCCCAGCATTTT. Encoded protein: CSAITGQGGDQPQHF.

V usage is TRBV5-4 and J usage is TRBJ2-5; 9 positions agree with TRBD2. Germline CDR1 SGHNT, CDR2 YYREEE (reference sequence). The CDR3 is made up of 16 amino acids. V lost 0 bases and J lost 5; bases outside the gene matches: 8. For the CDR3, the DNA is TGTGCCAGCAGCTTGGAACCAGCGGGGGGTGGGGAGACCCAGTACTTC. Protein: CASSLEPAGGGETQYF.

The V and J genes are TRBV7-2 and TRBJ2-1; tentative D call: TRBD1 (7 bases). In germline, CDR1 is SGHTA, CDR2 FQGNSA. The CDR3 runs to 14 residues. Between the trimmed V and J ends, which lost 5 bases and 6 bases, there was a span of 14 bases. The CDR3 sequence is CASSAGGPPNEQFF. In nucleotides, the CDR3 is TGTGCCAGCAGCGCAGGGGGGCCCCCCAATGAGCAGTTCTTC.

This clonotype occurred a few times. V gene TRBV7-6 combines with J gene TRBJ2-1; D assignment may be TRBD1 or TRBD2 (6 bases each). The length of the CDR3 is 15 residues. With 5 bases removed from V and 4 bases from J, the gap between germline ends came to 15 bases. Looked up from germline, CDR1 is SGHVS and CDR2 is FNYEAQ. The CDR3 loop reads CASSPAGGGYNEQFF. CDR3 coding DNA: TGTGCCAGCAGCCCCGCTGGAGGGGGTTACAATGAGCAGTTCTTC.

The rearrangement links TRBV7-8 to TRBJ1-1; possible D gene TRBD1, 5 bases. The CDR3 loop spans 15 amino acids. Trimming left V 1 base short and J 0 bases short, with 9 bases between. Per germline, CDR1 SGHVS and CDR2 FQNEAQ. CDR3: CASSLVRTMNTEAFF. Here the CDR3 DNA reads TGTGCCAGCAGCTTAGTGAGGACAATGAACACTGAAGCTTTCTTT. Full variable domain (remainder filled in from reference TRBV7-8 and TRBJ1-1): GAGVSQSPRYKVAKRGQDVALRCDPISGHVSLFWYQQALGQGPEFLTYFQNEAQLDKSGLPSDRFFAERPEGSVSTLKIQRTQQEDSAVYLCASSLVRTMNTEAFFGQGTRLTVV.

The chain uses TRBV4-2 and TRBJ1-2; 7 bases match TRBD1. The germline gives CDR1 LGHNA, CDR2 YNFKEQ. V was clipped by 3 bases and J by 6 bases; unmatched bases: 16. The CDR3 contains 17 residues. The DNA for the CDR3 is TGTGCCAGCAGCCACGACAGGGAAATCGGGTTAGCTAATGGCTACACCTTC. It translates to CASSHDREIGLANGYTF.